Listed below are T cell receptor beta chains from one sample, sequenced in a study of Graves' ophthalmopathy and Graves' hyperthyroidism. TCRdb ran MiXCR on the multiplex PCR reads and lists one entry per CDR3 protein. The top ten hold approximately 7% of the sample, which has over 500,000 distinct CDR3 sequences, about 24% seen once. Sequencing was done on a sample of peripheral blood. The receptors come from a woman under 30 with stable Graves' hyperthyroidism. Some clones in this sample may be carry-over from other donors' samples. The CDR3 runs from the conserved cysteine through the conserved F or W. A D gene is named only where the DNA matches it firmly. The size of a clone is reported for some rows only, either as once, few or many, or as a class for expanded clones.

v_gene,d_gene,abundance,j_gene,CDR3nt,CDR3aa
TRBV19,NA,many,TRBJ1-2,TGTGCCAGTAGTATAGCGGTCCGGGGGAGCTATGGCTACACCTTC,CASSIAVRGSYGYTF
TRBV12-3/TRBV12-4,TRBD1,many,TRBJ1-1,TGTGCCAGCAGGCCCAGGGGGGCGAACACTGAAGCTTTCTTT,CASRPRGANTEAFF
TRBV20-1,NA,few,TRBJ1-2,TGCAGTGCTAGCTACAGCAGCTATGGCTACACCTTC,CSASYSSYGYTF
TRBV6-4,TRBD2,few,TRBJ2-2,TGTGCCAGCAGTGTATCTAGCGGGACAACCGGGGAGCTGTTTTTT,CASSVSSGTTGELFF
TRBV3-1,NA,many,TRBJ2-7,TGTGCCAGCAGCCAAGATTCCTCGATCGGATACGAGCAGTACTTC,CASSQDSSIGYEQYF
TRBV20-1,TRBD1,many,TRBJ1-1,TGCAGTGCTAGCCAACAGGGGCTTACTGAAGCTTTCTTT,CSASQQGLTEAFF
TRBV7-2,NA,many,TRBJ2-7,TGTGCCAGCAGCTTAGCCGCGGTCCCCTCCTACGAGCAGTACTTC,CASSLAAVPSYEQYF
TRBV7-2,NA,many,TRBJ2-5,TGTGCCAGCAGCTCGCTTAGACAAGAGACCCAGTACTTC,CASSSLRQETQYF
TRBV10-3,TRBD2,few,TRBJ2-4,TGTGCCACCCGGGAGGACAAAAACATTCAGTACTTC,CATREDKNIQYF
TRBV6-1,TRBD2,NA,TRBJ2-5,TGTGCCAGCAATGACCCTAGCGGGTTGTCAGAGACCCAGTACTTC,CASNDPSGLSETQYF
TRBV9,NA,NA,TRBJ1-2,TGTGCCAGCAGCGTGGGTCAAGAGTACACCTTC,CASSVGQEYTF
TRBV4-2,NA,many,TRBJ2-7,TGTGCCAGCAGCCAGTCCGGGACAACTTCCTACGAGCAGTACTTC,CASSQSGTTSYEQYF
TRBV19,TRBD2,few,TRBJ2-2,TGTGCCAGTAGTTTCTTGCTGGGACTAGCAAGCTACACCGGGGAGCTGTTTTTT,CASSFLLGLASYTGELFF
TRBV6-5,TRBD1,many,TRBJ1-6,TGTGCCAGCAGTTATCCCGGGACAGGGTTAAATTCACCCCTCCACTTT,CASSYPGTGLNSPLHF
TRBV12-3/TRBV12-4,NA,NA,TRBJ2-7,TGTGCCAGCAGTTTTGGGGTTCGTACCATCTCCTACGAGCAGTACTTC,CASSFGVRTISYEQYF
TRBV20-1,TRBD1,many,TRBJ2-7,TGCAGTGCTAACACACCAGGGGGCTCTTTTGGCGAGCAGTACTTC,CSANTPGGSFGEQYF
TRBV7-2,NA,few,TRBJ2-7,TGTGCCAGCAGCCTTGAGACATCTTACTACGAGCAGTACTTC,CASSLETSYYEQYF
TRBV11-3,TRBD2,NA,TRBJ2-5,TGTGCCAGCAGCTTACAAGCGGGGTCGTACCAAGAGACCCAGTACTTC,CASSLQAGSYQETQYF
TRBV3-1,NA,few,TRBJ2-5,TGTGCCAGCAGCCCTGGCCGTGGGCAAAGGGTTCGAGAGACCCAGTACTTC,CASSPGRGQRVRETQYF
TRBV28,NA,many,TRBJ1-1,TGTGCCAGCAGACCCGACCATATGAACACTGAAGCTTCCTTT,CASRPDHMNTEASF
TRBV11-2,NA,NA,TRBJ1-1,TGTGCCAGCAGCTTAGGGGTTTGGACTGAAGCTTTCTTT,CASSLGVWTEAFF
TRBV9,NA,few,TRBJ1-1,TGTGCCAGCAGCGTAGTAAGGGGGGAGTTGAACACTGAAGCTTTCTTT,CASSVVRGELNTEAFF
TRBV6-8,NA,few,TRBJ1-2,TGTGCCAGCCCCACAGGGCTTTATGGTTACACCTTC,CASPTGLYGYTF
TRBV5-1,TRBD1,NA,TRBJ1-2,TGCGCCAGCAGCTTGGGGGGACAGGGACACTATGGCTACACCTTC,CASSLGGQGHYGYTF
TRBV7-2,TRBD1,many,TRBJ1-5,TGTGCCAGCAGCCAGGGGGGGGGAGCGTCCTTCAATCAGCCCCAGCATTTT,CASSQGGGASFNQPQHF
TRBV18,NA,many,TRBJ2-4,TGTGCCAGCTCACCTGAAAAACTAGCCAAAAACATTCAGTACTTC,CASSPEKLAKNIQYF
TRBV12-5,TRBD1,many,TRBJ1-1,TGTGCTAGTGGTTTGGTACTCGGAAGGGGGCGAAACACTGAAGCTTTCTTT,CASGLVLGRGRNTEAFF
TRBV5-1,NA,NA,TRBJ1-1,TGCGCCAGCAGCCCGGCCGGGGGAGTCACTGAAGCTTTCTTT,CASSPAGGVTEAFF
TRBV30,TRBD1,NA,TRBJ1-6,TGTGCCTGGAGTGTACGGGACAGGCCGAATTCACCCCTCCACTTT,CAWSVRDRPNSPLHF
TRBV30,NA,few,TRBJ2-5,TGTGCCTGGAGTGTAGGGGGGAGGGGTCCGAGGACCCAGTACTTC,CAWSVGGRGPRTQYF
TRBV28,TRBD1,NA,TRBJ2-2,TGTGCCAGCAGAGACCGGGACAGAATAAACACCGGGGAGCTGTTTTTT,CASRDRDRINTGELFF
TRBV20-1,NA,NA,TRBJ1-5,TGCAGTGCCCCAAGCGGGGCCCTTGATGGGCCCCAGCATTTT,CSAPSGALDGPQHF
TRBV6-1,TRBD1,NA,TRBJ1-2,TGTGCCATCACCCGGGACAGGGGGATCTATGGCTACACCTTC,CAITRDRGIYGYTF
TRBV3-1,NA,NA,TRBJ1-3,TGTGCCAGCAGCCAAGATAAGGGGAGCTCTGGAAACACCATATATTTT,CASSQDKGSSGNTIYF
TRBV6-1,NA,many,TRBJ2-5,TGTGCCAGCAGTGAAGAAGGAGTGGGCAGGGCCGGGTGGGAGACCCAGTACTTC,CASSEEGVGRAGWETQYF
TRBV28,NA,NA,TRBJ2-5,TGTGCCAGCAGCTCCCACTCCCAAGAGACCCAGTACTTC,CASSSHSQETQYF